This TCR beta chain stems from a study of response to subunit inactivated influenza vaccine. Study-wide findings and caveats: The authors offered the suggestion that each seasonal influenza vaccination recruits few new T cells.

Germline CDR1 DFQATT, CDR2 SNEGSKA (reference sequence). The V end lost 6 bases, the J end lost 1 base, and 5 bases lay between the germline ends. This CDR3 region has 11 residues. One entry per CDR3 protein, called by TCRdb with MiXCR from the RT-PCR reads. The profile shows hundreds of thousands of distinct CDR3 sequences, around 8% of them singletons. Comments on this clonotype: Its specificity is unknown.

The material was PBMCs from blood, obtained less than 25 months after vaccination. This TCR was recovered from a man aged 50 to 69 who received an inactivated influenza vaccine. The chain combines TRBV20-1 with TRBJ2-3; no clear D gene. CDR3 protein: CSAGRTDTQYF. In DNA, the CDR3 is TGCAGTGCAGGGCGCACAGATACGCAGTATTTT.